One sample yielded the 9 T cell receptor beta chains listed below, sequenced in a study of CD8+ T cells in alopecia areata. It was cDNA, reverse transcribed from extracted RNA, that served as the sequencing template. Method: immunoSEQ multiplex PCR; TCRdb's copy keeps in-frame clones and lacks some. The data show about 180,000 clones, with roughly 50% seen just once and around 15% held by the top ten. Treatment meaning: oral pan-JAK inhibitor, 5-10 mg twice daily. The source material was CD4+ T cells sorted from blood, sampled between weeks 55 and 65, from a patient treated with tofacitinib. These receptors all stem from a human donor with alopecia areata.

This clone was seen only a few times. The chain has TRBV7-2 and TRBJ2-3, with a possible D match to TRBD2 (7 bases). This CDR3 contains 13 residues. CDR1 and CDR2 from the germline V gene are SGHTA and FQGNSA. V was pared by 6 bases and J by 2 bases, with 9 bases between. The CDR3 sequence is CASSGGATDTQYF. The CDR3, as DNA: TGTGCCAGCAGTGGGGGGGCCACAGATACGCAGTATTTT.

This chain connects TRBV7-2 to TRBJ1-5, with 9 bases identical to TRBD1. Germline CDR1 and CDR2: SGHTA and FQGNSA. V lost 5 bases, J lost 4 bases, and 6 bases stayed unmatched. The CDR3 is made up of 15 amino acids. The CDR3 region has the DNA TGTGCCAGCAGCGAAGGGACAGGGTGGAATCAGCCCCAGCATTTT. It is translated as CASSEGTGWNQPQHF.

This sequence joins TRBV29-1 and TRBJ2-5; 7 nucleotides match TRBD1. Trimming cost V 2 bases and J 1 base; bases outside gene matches: 4. In germline, CDR1 is SQVTM, CDR2 ANQGSEA. This CDR3 spans 14 amino acids. The CDR3 here is CSVESRDSQETQYF. DNA of the CDR3: TGCAGCGTTGAATCCCGGGACAGCCAAGAGACCCAGTACTTC.

This clone was seen a handful of times. The gene calls are TRBV4-1 and TRBJ2-6; D is uncertain. V dropped 1 base and J dropped 14 bases, with 6 bases sitting between them. CDR1 and CDR2 (germline): MGHRA, YSYEKL. The CDR3 length is 11 residues. DNA for the CDR3: TGCGCCAGCAGCCAAGGCCAGCTCCTGACTTTC. The encoded protein is CASSQGQLLTF.

This chain uses TRBV20-1 with TRBJ1-2; no reliable D call. The length of the CDR3 is 11 residues. The germline gives CDR1 DFQATT, CDR2 SNEGSKA (reference sequence). Trimming took off 6 bases at V and 2 bases at J, with 7 bases between the two ends. The CDR3 is CSAGQNYGYTF. CDR3 DNA: TGCAGTGCGGGTCAGAACTATGGCTACACCTTC.

The chain carries TRBV20-1 and TRBJ1-2; no reliable D call. The germline V gene encodes CDR1 DFQATT and CDR2 SNEGSKA (reference sequence). CDR3 length: 11 residues. This CDR3 is CSAVLNYGYTF. CDR3 nucleotide sequence: TGCAGCGCCGTCCTAAACTATGGCTACACCTTC.

The chain combines TRBV2 with TRBJ1-1; D might be TRBD1 (6 bases). V was cut by 8 bases and J by 5 bases, with 21 bases left in between. This CDR3 is built from 15 residues. Germline V gene data show CDR1 as SNHLY and CDR2 as FYNNEI. The DNA for the CDR3 is TGTGCCAGCCCGGGGGGGCGCGGGCGAGAGACTGAAGCTTTCTTT. This gives the protein CASPGGRGRETEAFF.

V usage is TRBV18 and J usage is TRBJ2-7; no clear D. The CDR3 totals 12 residues. The V gene lost 4 bases and the J gene lost 0 bases, with 4 bases spanning the gap. Per germline, CDR1 KGHSH and CDR2 LQKENI. CDR3 sequence reads: CASSRFSYEQYF. DNA of the CDR3: TGTGCCAGCTCACGATTCTCCTACGAGCAGTACTTC.

The CDR3 nucleotides read TGTGCCAGCTCACCACCATCCCGGGATAACGTCCTGACTTTC. Translated: CASSPPSRDNVLTF. V usage is TRBV18 and J usage is TRBJ2-6; possibly TRBD2 for D (5 bases). Trimming shortened V by 0 bases and J by 10 bases, and 10 bases separated the two germline ends. CDR1 is KGHSH, CDR2 LQKENI, per germline. The CDR3 has 14 amino acids. Drawing the rest from reference TRBV18 and TRBJ2-6, the complete variable domain is NAGVMQNPRHLVRRRGQEARLRCSPMKGHSHVYWYRQLPEEGLKFMVYLQKENIIDESGMPKERFSAEFPKEGPSILRIQQVVRGDSAAYFCASSPPSRDNVLTFGAGSRLTVL.